A selection of T cell receptor beta chains follows, all from one sample in a study of siplizumab effects on memory and regulatory T cells. The data were produced by immunoSEQ multiplex PCR, yet TCRdb's version contains in-frame clones alone and is incomplete. The sample holds 99,000 or so clones, 85% to 95% seen once. Sequenced input: CD4+ T cells sorted from blood. Every receptor here comes from a human donor in good health. The CDR3 runs from the conserved cysteine through the conserved F or W. Each record gives: CDR3 protein, CDR3 DNA, D gene, clone size, J gene, CDR3 length, V gene. A D gene is named only where the DNA matches it firmly. Clone size, where shown, is once, few, many, or a class for clones that have expanded.

CDR3aa: CASSLGQPTGGTQYF
CDR3nt: TGTGCCAGCAGCTTAGGACAGCCGACCGGGGGTACGCAGTATTTT
d_gene: .
abundance: .
j_gene: TRBJ2-3
len: 15
v_gene: TRBV7-8

CDR3aa: CASSPEGRPYNEQFF
CDR3nt: TGTGCCAGCAGCCCGGAGGGGAGACCCTACAATGAGCAGTTCTTC
d_gene: .
abundance: .
j_gene: TRBJ2-1
len: 15
v_gene: TRBV5-5

CDR3aa: CASSLLGLAGDNEQFF
CDR3nt: TGTGCCAGCAGTTTATTGGGACTAGCGGGGGACAATGAGCAGTTCTTC
d_gene: TRBD2
abundance: .
j_gene: TRBJ2-1
len: 16
v_gene: TRBV27

CDR3aa: CASSAGATDTQYF
CDR3nt: TGTGCCAGCTCCGCCGGGGCCACAGATACGCAGTATTTT
d_gene: .
abundance: .
j_gene: TRBJ2-3
len: 13
v_gene: TRBV18

CDR3aa: CAWSKGRREQYF
CDR3nt: TGTGCCTGGAGTAAGGGACGTCGGGAGCAGTACTTC
d_gene: .
abundance: .
j_gene: TRBJ2-7
len: 12
v_gene: TRBV30

CDR3aa: CAIRPQGSDEQYF
CDR3nt: TGTGCCATCAGACCTCAGGGGAGCGACGAGCAGTACTTC
d_gene: .
abundance: .
j_gene: TRBJ2-7
len: 13
v_gene: TRBV10-3

CDR3aa: CASTADRQYGYTF
CDR3nt: TGTGCCAGCACCGCGGACAGACAATATGGCTACACCTTC
d_gene: .
abundance: .
j_gene: TRBJ1-2
len: 13
v_gene: TRBV18

CDR3aa: CASSYETGGTEAFF
CDR3nt: TGTGCCAGCAGTTACGAAACAGGGGGCACTGAAGCTTTCTTT
d_gene: TRBD1
abundance: .
j_gene: TRBJ1-1
len: 14
v_gene: TRBV6-6

CDR3aa: CASAGLAGDNEQFF
CDR3nt: TGTGCCAGCGCGGGACTAGCGGGTGACAATGAGCAGTTCTTC
d_gene: TRBD2
abundance: .
j_gene: TRBJ2-1
len: 14
v_gene: TRBV5-4

CDR3aa: CASTTGGHSPLHF
CDR3nt: TGTGCCAGCACAACAGGGGGCCATTCACCCCTCCACTTT
d_gene: TRBD1
abundance: few
j_gene: TRBJ1-6
len: 13
v_gene: TRBV6-1

CDR3aa: CASSSTSGGANVNEQFF
CDR3nt: TGTGCCAGCAGCTCAACTAGCGGGGGGGCTAATGTCAATGAGCAGTTCTTC
d_gene: TRBD2
abundance: .
j_gene: TRBJ2-1
len: 17
v_gene: TRBV7-3

CDR3aa: CASSPTGYNEQFF
CDR3nt: TGTGCCAGCAGCCCCACAGGCTACAATGAGCAGTTCTTC
d_gene: .
abundance: .
j_gene: TRBJ2-1
len: 13
v_gene: TRBV7-3

CDR3aa: CASSQDQGPARNEQFF
CDR3nt: TGCGCCAGCAGCCAGGATCAGGGGCCCGCCAGGAATGAGCAGTTCTTC
d_gene: .
abundance: .
j_gene: TRBJ2-1
len: 16
v_gene: TRBV4-3

CDR3aa: CASRGGLNTEAFF
CDR3nt: TGTGCCAGCAGGGGGGGTCTGAACACTGAAGCTTTCTTT
d_gene: .
abundance: .
j_gene: TRBJ1-1
len: 13
v_gene: TRBV7-9

CDR3aa: CASSATSDPSYEQYF
CDR3nt: TGTGCCAGTAGCGCTACTAGCGACCCATCCTACGAGCAGTACTTC
d_gene: TRBD2
abundance: few
j_gene: TRBJ2-7
len: 15
v_gene: TRBV19

CDR3aa: CASRPGLGSYEQYF
CDR3nt: TGTGCCAGCCGACCGGGACTAGGTTCGTACGAGCAGTACTTC
d_gene: TRBD2
abundance: .
j_gene: TRBJ2-7
len: 14
v_gene: TRBV7-6

CDR3aa: CASSPGFEYGYTF
CDR3nt: TGTGCCAGCTCACCAGGTTTTGAATATGGCTACACCTTC
d_gene: .
abundance: .
j_gene: TRBJ1-2
len: 13
v_gene: TRBV18

CDR3aa: CASSRRTGGNTDTQYF
CDR3nt: TGTGCCAGCAGCCGACGGACAGGGGGCAACACAGATACGCAGTATTTT
d_gene: TRBD1
abundance: .
j_gene: TRBJ2-3
len: 16
v_gene: TRBV7-8

CDR3aa: CASSVAPGRTYEQYF
CDR3nt: TGTGCCAGCAGCGTAGCCCCGGGGCGGACCTACGAGCAGTACTTC
d_gene: .
abundance: .
j_gene: TRBJ2-7
len: 15
v_gene: TRBV9